These 17 T cell receptor beta chains were sequenced from one sample in a study of T cells in Graves' hyperthyroidism and ophthalmopathy. Amplification of TCR beta CDR3 regions was performed using RNA transcripts as template. TCR CDR3 regions were first amplified by RT-PCR with HTBI primers. TCRdb re-derived calls from the multiplex PCR reads in MiXCR, one entry per CDR3 protein. Found here are some 350,000 distinct CDR3 sequences, roughly 25% of them singletons; the top ten hold about 70%. Material for sequencing was blood. The receptors were sampled from a man aged 45-65 years with Graves' hyperthyroidism.

The V and J genes are TRBV30 and TRBJ1-4, with 10 positions matching TRBD1. The CDR3 length is 13 residues. V was clipped by 5 bases and J by 5 bases; unmatched bases: 2. Germline V gene data show CDR1 as GTSNPN and CDR2 as SVGIG (reference sequence). CDR3 protein: CAWGGQGNEKLFF. For the CDR3, the DNA is TGTGCCTGGGGGGGACAGGGGAATGAAAAACTGTTTTTT.

This clonotype was recorded many times. The J gene is TRBJ2-5, the V gene TRBV11-3, with 7 bases matching TRBD1. CDR1 is SGHNT, CDR2 YENEEA, per germline. This CDR3 has 14 amino acids. J gave up 6 bases and V 4 bases, and 8 bases lay outside the gene matches. CDR3 bases: TGTGCCAGCAGCTCCTTAGACAGGGAGAAGACCCAGTACTTC. It translates to CASSSLDREKTQYF.

The V call is TRBV27, the J call TRBJ2-3; 8 bases align to TRBD2. This CDR3 is 16 amino acids long. The V and J ends lost 4 bases and 2 bases, in that order; junction bases with no gene match: 8. The germline gives CDR1 MNHEY, CDR2 SMNVEV (reference sequence). CDR3 bases: TGTGCCAGCAGTTCCACCCGGGGGGGGCCCACAGATACGCAGTATTTT. Residues: CASSSTRGGPTDTQYF.

This clonotype has just a few counts. The chain uses TRBV19 and TRBJ1-1; perhaps TRBD1 as D (5 bases). The length of the CDR3 is 15 residues. Deletions cut 6 bases from V and 3 bases from J, with 17 bases between. The V gene's germline CDR1 is LNHDA and CDR2 SQIVND (reference sequence). In DNA form, the CDR3 reads TGTGCCAGTAGCCCGGGACGGATCATGGACACTGAAGCTTTCTTT. Protein sequence: CASSPGRIMDTEAFF.

The CDR3 spells CASSLVFEQYF. The CDR3 DNA follows: TGTGCCAGCAGTTTAGTCTTCGAGCAGTACTTC. This chain joins TRBV28 and TRBJ2-7, with D hard to call. V shed 2 bases and J shed 6 bases, with 5 bases lying between them. The germline CDR1 and CDR2 sequences are MDHEN and SYDVKM. This CDR3 contains 11 residues. Looking up the rest from reference TRBV28 and TRBJ2-7 gives the full variable domain: DVKVTQSSRYLVKRTGEKVFLECVQDMDHENMFWYRQDPGLGLRLIYFSYDVKMKEKGDIPEGYSVSREKKERFSLILESASTNQTSMYLCASSLVFEQYFGPGTRLTVT.

The rearrangement joins TRBV29-1 to TRBJ2-1; a weak D match, TRBD1 (5 bases). CDR3 length: 16 amino acids. V gave up 2 bases and J gave up 0 bases, with 14 bases separating them. CDR1 and CDR2 from the germline V gene are SQVTM and ANQGSEA. CDR3 amino acids: CSVEPQDRPSYNEQFF. CDR3 coding DNA: TGCAGCGTTGAACCACAGGACCGACCCTCCTACAATGAGCAGTTCTTC.

The V and J genes are TRBV6-2 or TRBV6-3 and TRBJ2-5; weak D call: TRBD2 (5 bases). The length of the CDR3 is 14 residues. CDR1 and CDR2 from the germline V gene are MNHEY and SVGEGT. V was shortened by 6 bases and J by 5 bases, with 16 bases between the two germline ends. CDR3 DNA sequence: TGTGCCAGCAGCCCCCCCCCCCCGGGGGAGACCCAGTACTTC. Encoded protein: CASSPPPPGETQYF.

This clonotype was seen ten or more times. The genes are TRBV29-1 and TRBJ1-2; D is unresolved. The CDR3 is 11 residues long. Germline lookup yields CDR1 SQVTM and CDR2 ANQGSEA. The V end was cut by 3 bases, the J end by 4 bases, with 6 bases between. CDR3 DNA: TGCAGCGTTGACTCCCCCTATGGCTACACCTTC. Translated: CSVDSPYGYTF.

J is TRBJ2-3 and V is TRBV9; tentatively, D is TRBD1 (6 bases). CDR3 size: 12 residues. Germline V lookup: CDR1 SGDLS, CDR2 YYNGEE. The germline V and J ends were trimmed by 3 bases and 7 bases, with 9 bases remaining between them. The CDR3 sequence: CASSGGTNTQYF. The CDR3 DNA sequence: TGTGCCAGCAGCGGAGGGACAAATACGCAGTATTTT.

The rearrangement links TRBV19 to TRBJ2-2; 12 nucleotides agree with TRBD2. The CDR3 runs 16 residues. Germline V gives CDR1 LNHDA, CDR2 SQIVND (reference sequence). V shed 10 bases and J 3 bases; nucleotides not matched to a gene: 9. The CDR3 sequence is CATTGGTSGYTGELFF. Written as DNA, the CDR3 is TGTGCCACCACAGGCGGGACTAGCGGGTACACCGGGGAGCTGTTTTTT. The variable domain in full, completed from reference TRBV19 and TRBJ2-2, reads DGGITQSPKYLFRKEGQNVTLSCEQNLNHDAMYWYRQDPGQGLRLIYYSQIVNDFQKGDIAEGYSVSREKKESFPLTVTSAQKNPTAFYLCATTGGTSGYTGELFFGEGSRLTVL.

This clonotype was observed a few times. The gene calls are TRBV6-1 and TRBJ2-2; D remains unclear. V was trimmed by 6 bases and J by 4 bases, leaving 15 bases between them. The CDR3 has 15 amino acids. Germline V CDR1 and CDR2: MNHNS, SASEGT. The DNA for the CDR3 is TGTGCCAGCAGGCCCGGACGGTCGAGCACCGGGGAGCTGTTTTTT. This encodes CASRPGRSSTGELFF.

The V gene is TRBV3-1, the J gene TRBJ2-1, with 10 bases aligning to TRBD1. The germline gives CDR1 LGHDT, CDR2 YNNKEL (reference sequence). CDR3 length: 20 amino acids. V dropped 3 bases and J dropped 5; count of bases not matched to a gene: 19. The CDR3 DNA reads as TGTGCCAGCAGCCAGGGCCTGAGCGGACTTGGGACAGGGGCAGACAATGAGCAGTTCTTC. Translating it yields CASSQGLSGLGTGADNEQFF.

In its sample, this clonotype was seen many times. The chain recombines TRBV2 with TRBJ2-5; D may be TRBD1 (7 bases). CDR3 size: 18 residues. V dropped 5 bases and J dropped 0 bases, with 22 bases sitting between them. From germline, CDR1 is SNHLY and CDR2 FYNNEI. In DNA, the CDR3 is TGTGCCAGCAGTCTGAATCAGGGGGGATCAGCAAACCAAGAGACCCAGTACTTC. It encodes CASSLNQGGSANQETQYF.

The chain uses TRBV5-1 and TRBJ2-5; 7 nucleotides align to TRBD2. Germline V gene lookup returns CDR1 SGHRS and CDR2 YFSETQ. This CDR3 contains 15 residues. The junction had 6 bases not matched to a gene; V was cut back by 1 base and J by 3 bases. DNA for the CDR3: TGCGCCAGCAGCTTGAGAAGCGGGGCAGAAGAGACCCAGTACTTC. It encodes CASSLRSGAEETQYF.

This clonotype was counted at least ten times. The rearrangement uses TRBV12-3 or TRBV12-4 and TRBJ2-7, with 11 nucleotides matching TRBD1. The CDR3 has 14 residues. Trimming removed 5 bases from V and 5 bases from J; junction bases left unmatched: 5. The CDR3 DNA reads as TGTGCCAGCAGTCTTGGACAGGGGGCTAACGAGCAGTACTTC. This sequence encodes CASSLGQGANEQYF.

The V call is TRBV11-1, the J call TRBJ2-1; 12 nucleotides match TRBD2. The CDR3 extends over 20 amino acids. CDR1 SGHAT and CDR2 FQDESV come from the germline V gene (reference sequence). V dropped 2 bases and J dropped 9; count of bases not matched to a gene: 20. The chain's CDR3 is CASSLTLAGGPILIGSEQFF. Here the CDR3 DNA reads TGTGCCAGCAGCTTAACCCTAGCGGGAGGGCCGATATTAATTGGCAGTGAGCAGTTCTTC.

This clonotype was seen only a few times. The rearrangement links TRBV12-3 or TRBV12-4 to TRBJ1-5; TRBD1 aligns across 8 bases. Trimming took 5 bases from V and 1 from J; bases not matched to a gene: 1. The CDR3 covers 14 residues. The CDR3 here is CASSDRGSNQPQHF. The CDR3 coding sequence is TGTGCCAGCAGTGACAGGGGAAGCAATCAGCCCCAGCATTTT.